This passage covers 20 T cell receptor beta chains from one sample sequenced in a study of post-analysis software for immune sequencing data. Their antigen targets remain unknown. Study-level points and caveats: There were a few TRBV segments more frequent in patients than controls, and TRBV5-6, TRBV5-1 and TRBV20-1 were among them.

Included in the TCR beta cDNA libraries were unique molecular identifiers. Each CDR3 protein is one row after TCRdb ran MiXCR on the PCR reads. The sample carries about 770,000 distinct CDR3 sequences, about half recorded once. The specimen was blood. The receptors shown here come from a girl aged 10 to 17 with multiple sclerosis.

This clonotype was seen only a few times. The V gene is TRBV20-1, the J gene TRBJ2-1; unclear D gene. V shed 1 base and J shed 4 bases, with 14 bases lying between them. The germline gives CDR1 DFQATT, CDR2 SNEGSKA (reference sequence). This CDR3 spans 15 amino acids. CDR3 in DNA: TGCAGTGCTAGAGGAAGACCAGTCCTTTACAATGAGCAGTTCTTC. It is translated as CSARGRPVLYNEQFF.

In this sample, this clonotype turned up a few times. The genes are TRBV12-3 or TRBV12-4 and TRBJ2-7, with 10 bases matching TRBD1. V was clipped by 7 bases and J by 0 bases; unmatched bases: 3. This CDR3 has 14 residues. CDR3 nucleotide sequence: TGTGCCAGCACCCGGACAGGGGGCTCCTACGAGCAGTACTTC. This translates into CASTRTGGSYEQYF.

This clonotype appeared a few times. CDR3 residues: CASSQELYQETQYF. The CDR3 nucleotides read TGCGCCAGCAGCCAAGAACTGTACCAAGAGACCCAGTACTTC. The chain carries TRBV4-1 and TRBJ2-5; D call uncertain. With 0 bases removed from V and 0 bases from J, the gap between germline ends came to 5 bases. Looked up from germline, CDR1 is MGHRA and CDR2 is YSYEKL. The CDR3 extends over 14 amino acids.

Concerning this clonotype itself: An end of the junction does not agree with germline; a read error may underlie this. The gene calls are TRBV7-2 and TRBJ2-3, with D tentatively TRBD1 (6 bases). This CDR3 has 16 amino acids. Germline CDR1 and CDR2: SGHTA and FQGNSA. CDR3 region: CASGLDPGHGADTQYF. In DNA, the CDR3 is TGTGCCAGCGGCTTAGACCCGGGACATGGGGCAGATACGCAGTATTTT.

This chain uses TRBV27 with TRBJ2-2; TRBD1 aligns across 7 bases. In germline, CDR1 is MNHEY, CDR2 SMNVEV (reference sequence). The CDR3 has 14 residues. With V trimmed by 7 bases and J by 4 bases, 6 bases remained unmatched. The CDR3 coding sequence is TGTGCCAGCACCCAGGACAGGTCCACCGGGGAGCTGTTTTTT. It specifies CASTQDRSTGELFF.

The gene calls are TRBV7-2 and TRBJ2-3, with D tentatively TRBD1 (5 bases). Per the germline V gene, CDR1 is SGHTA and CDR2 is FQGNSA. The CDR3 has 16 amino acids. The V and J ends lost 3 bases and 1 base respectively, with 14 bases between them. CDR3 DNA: TGTGCCAGCAGCTTCGACAGATTAGGGGGCACAGATACGCAGTATTTT. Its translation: CASSFDRLGGTDTQYF.

The CDR3 nucleotides are TGTGCTAGTGGCCCCGCCTTAATGGATGAGCAGTTCTTC. As protein: CASGPALMDEQFF. J is TRBJ2-1 and V is TRBV12-5; D not resolved. Germline V gene data show CDR1 as LGHNT and CDR2 as FRNRAP. Trimming left V 6 bases short and J 8 bases short, with 14 bases between. The CDR3 is made up of 13 amino acids.

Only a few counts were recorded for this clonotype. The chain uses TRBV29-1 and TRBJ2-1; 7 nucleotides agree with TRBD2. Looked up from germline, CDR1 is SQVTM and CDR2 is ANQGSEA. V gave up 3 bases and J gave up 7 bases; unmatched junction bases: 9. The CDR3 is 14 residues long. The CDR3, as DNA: TGCAGCGTTGACCCCATGGGAGGGTTGAATGAGCAGTTCTTC. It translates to CSVDPMGGLNEQFF.

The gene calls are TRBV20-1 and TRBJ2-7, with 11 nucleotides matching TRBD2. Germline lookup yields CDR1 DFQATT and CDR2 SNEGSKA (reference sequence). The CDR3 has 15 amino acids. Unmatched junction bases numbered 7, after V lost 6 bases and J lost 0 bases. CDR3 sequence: CSAHLGLAGSYEQYF. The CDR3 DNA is TGCAGTGCCCACCTTGGACTAGCGGGCTCCTACGAGCAGTACTTC.

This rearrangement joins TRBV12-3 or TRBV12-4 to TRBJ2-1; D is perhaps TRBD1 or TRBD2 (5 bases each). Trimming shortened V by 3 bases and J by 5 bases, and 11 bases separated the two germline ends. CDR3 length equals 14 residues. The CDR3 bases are TGTGCCAGCAGTTTGGGGGTAGCGCACAATGAGCAGTTCTTC. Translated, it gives CASSLGVAHNEQFF.

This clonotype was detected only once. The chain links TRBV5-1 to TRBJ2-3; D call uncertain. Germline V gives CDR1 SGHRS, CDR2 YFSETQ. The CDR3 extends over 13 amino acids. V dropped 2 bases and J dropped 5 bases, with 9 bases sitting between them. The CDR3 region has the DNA TGCGCCAGCAGCTTCAGTTCCCGAGATACGCAGTATTTT. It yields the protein CASSFSSRDTQYF.

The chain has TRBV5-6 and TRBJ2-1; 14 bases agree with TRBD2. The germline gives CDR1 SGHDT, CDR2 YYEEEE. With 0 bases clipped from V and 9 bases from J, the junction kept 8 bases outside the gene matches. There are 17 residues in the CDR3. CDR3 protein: CASSLAAGLAGDVEQFF. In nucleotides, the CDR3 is TGTGCCAGCAGCTTGGCCGCGGGACTAGCGGGAGACGTTGAGCAGTTCTTC. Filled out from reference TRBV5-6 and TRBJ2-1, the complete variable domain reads DAGVTQSPTHLIKTRGQQVTLRCSPKSGHDTVSWYQQALGQGPQFIFQYYEEEERQRGNFPDRFSGHQFPNYSSELNVNALLLGDSALYLCASSLAAGLAGDVEQFFGPGTRLTVL.

The CDR3 nucleotides read TGTGCCAGCAGAAGCGGGAGACCTCGGAATGAGCAGTTCTTC. This gives the protein CASRSGRPRNEQFF. The rearrangement links TRBV27 to TRBJ2-1; 8 bases match TRBD2. CDR3 length: 14 amino acids. The V and J ends lost 6 bases and 7 bases, in that order; junction bases with no gene match: 8. The V gene's germline CDR1 is MNHEY and CDR2 SMNVEV (reference sequence).

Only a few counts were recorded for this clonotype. The CDR3 spells CATEWSGGYTF. The CDR3 DNA sequence: TGTGCCACCGAGTGGAGCGGAGGCTACACCTTC. The rearrangement links TRBV24-1 to TRBJ1-2; D is unclear. Germline CDR1 reads KGHDR; CDR2 reads SFDVKD. CDR3 length: 11 residues. V gave up 9 bases and J gave up 8 bases, with 12 bases separating them.

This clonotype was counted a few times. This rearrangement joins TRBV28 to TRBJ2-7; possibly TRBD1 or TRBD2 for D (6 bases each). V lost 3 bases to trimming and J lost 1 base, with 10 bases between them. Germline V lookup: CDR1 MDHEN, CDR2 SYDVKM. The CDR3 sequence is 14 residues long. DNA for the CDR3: TGTGCCAGCAGTTTGAGGGGGGCTTCCTACGAGCAGTACTTC. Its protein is CASSLRGASYEQYF.

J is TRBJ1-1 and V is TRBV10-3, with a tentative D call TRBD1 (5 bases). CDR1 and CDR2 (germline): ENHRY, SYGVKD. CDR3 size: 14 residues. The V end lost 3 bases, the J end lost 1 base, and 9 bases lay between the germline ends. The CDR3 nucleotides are TGTGCCATCAGTGATTCCGGGGGGAACACTGAAGCTTTCTTT. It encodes CAISDSGGNTEAFF.

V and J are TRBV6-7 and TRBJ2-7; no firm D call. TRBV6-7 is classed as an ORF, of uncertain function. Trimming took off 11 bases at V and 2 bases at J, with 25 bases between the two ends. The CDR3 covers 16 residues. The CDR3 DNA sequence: TGTGCCTCCCCGGGCCGGATGGGGTCAGCTACCTACGAGCAGTACTTC. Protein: CASPGRMGSATYEQYF.

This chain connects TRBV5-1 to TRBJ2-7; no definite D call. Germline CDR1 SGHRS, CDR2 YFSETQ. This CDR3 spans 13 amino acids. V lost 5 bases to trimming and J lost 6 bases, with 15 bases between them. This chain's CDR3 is CASSAPQKFEQYF. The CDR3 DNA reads TGCGCCAGCAGTGCCCCCCAGAAGTTCGAGCAGTACTTC.

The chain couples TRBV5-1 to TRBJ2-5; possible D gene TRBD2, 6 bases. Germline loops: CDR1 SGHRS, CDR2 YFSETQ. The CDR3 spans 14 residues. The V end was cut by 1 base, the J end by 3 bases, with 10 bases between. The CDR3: CASSLLRREETQYF. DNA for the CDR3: TGCGCCAGCAGCTTGTTGCGGAGGGAAGAGACCCAGTACTTC.

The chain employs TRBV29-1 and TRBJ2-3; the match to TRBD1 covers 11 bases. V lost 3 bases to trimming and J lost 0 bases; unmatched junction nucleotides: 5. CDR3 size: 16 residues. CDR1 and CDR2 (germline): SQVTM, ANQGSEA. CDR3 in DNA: TGCAGCGTTGAGGGGACAGGGGGGGCTAGCACAGATACGCAGTATTTT. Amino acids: CSVEGTGGASTDTQYF.